These 22 T cell receptor beta chains originate from one sample sequenced in a study of monozygotic twins with inflammatory bowel disease. TCRdb reprocessed the 5' RACE reads and stores each CDR3 protein as one record, lacking DNA. The sample is made up of more than 85,000 distinct CDR3 sequences, and the top ten hold around 12% of it. The sequenced material came from blood. Receptors were obtained from a human donor with ulcerative colitis or Crohn's disease, or a healthy co-twin of an affected twin (not recorded which).

The V call is TRBV14, the J call TRBJ2-7; TCRdb returns TRBD1, unconfirmable since there is no DNA. The CDR3 sequence is 13 residues long. Germline V gives CDR1 SGHDN, CDR2 FVKESK. The CDR3 loop is CASSPGTDSEQYF.

This rearrangement joins TRBV5-1 to TRBJ2-1; lacking DNA, the TRBD2 call made by TCRdb goes unchecked. The germline V gene has CDR1 SGHRS and CDR2 YFSETQ. The CDR3 consists of 15 residues. CDR3 region: CASSMGLAGVDEQFF.

V is TRBV5-1 and J is TRBJ1-5; no DNA is available, so the TRBD1 call from TCRdb remains unchecked. Germline V gene lookup returns CDR1 SGHRS and CDR2 YFSETQ. The CDR3 consists of 15 residues. CDR3 sequence: CASSFTGEFNQPQHF.

The chain carries TRBV18 and TRBJ1-5. Per germline, CDR1 KGHSH and CDR2 LQKENI. The length of the CDR3 is 13 residues. CDR3 sequence reads: CASSRQGSQPQHF.

The J gene is TRBJ2-7, the V gene TRBV5-1. CDR1 and CDR2 (germline): SGHRS, YFSETQ. The CDR3 consists of 14 residues. The CDR3: CASSLGAESYEQYF.

The chain links TRBV18 to TRBJ2-7. Germline V CDR1 and CDR2: KGHSH, LQKENI. The CDR3 contains 14 residues. CDR3 sequence: CASSPPDWTYEQYF.

The V gene is TRBV12-3 or TRBV12-4, the J gene TRBJ2-3. The CDR3 extends over 15 amino acids. The CDR3 region is CASSLESASTDTQYF.

The CDR3 protein is CASSQEVSGANVLTF. V gene TRBV18 combines with J gene TRBJ2-6. The CDR3 is made up of 15 amino acids. CDR1 is KGHSH, CDR2 LQKENI, per germline.

CDR3 in amino acids: CASSQEWLAAYNEQFF. The chain employs TRBV4-3 and TRBJ2-1; there is no DNA to check the TCRdb D call of TRBD2. Germline V gene lookup returns CDR1 LGHNA and CDR2 YSLEER. CDR3 size: 16 residues.

The rearrangement links TRBV28 to TRBJ2-1; the D call from TCRdb, TRBD2, cannot be confirmed without DNA. Germline loops: CDR1 MDHEN, CDR2 SYDVKM. The CDR3 runs 15 residues. This CDR3 is CASTETSGPYNEQFF.

This chain uses TRBV19 with TRBJ2-1; without DNA, the TCRdb call of TRBD1 cannot be checked. Germline values: CDR1 LNHDA, CDR2 SQIVND (reference sequence). The CDR3 contains 17 residues. CDR3 amino acids: CASSIARTGDGGDEQFF.

The chain is built from TRBV24-1 and TRBJ2-7; lacking DNA, the TRBD1 call made by TCRdb goes unchecked. Germline V gene data show CDR1 as KGHDR and CDR2 as SFDVKD. This CDR3 contains 13 residues. CDR3 sequence reads: CATARQGLNEQYF.

V gene TRBV7-9 combines with J gene TRBJ1-1. This CDR3 is built from 15 residues. Germline assignment: CDR1 SEHNR and CDR2 FQNEAQ (reference sequence). The CDR3: CASSLAAGDYTEAFF. The full variable domain, its missing parts supplied by reference TRBV7-9 and TRBJ1-1, is DTGVSQNPRHKITKRGQNVTFRCDPISEHNRLYWYRQTLGQGPEFLTYFQNEAQLEKSRLLSDRFSAERPKGSFSTLEIQRTEQGDSAMYLCASSLAAGDYTEAFFGQGTRLTVV.

The genes are TRBV4-3 and TRBJ1-1; as DNA is missing, the TRBD1 call by TCRdb cannot be tested. Germline V gene lookup returns CDR1 LGHNA and CDR2 YSLEER. The CDR3 loop spans 18 amino acids. The CDR3 sequence: CASSQVVMGQGVSTEAFF.

The chain is built from TRBV5-1 and TRBJ2-3; TCRdb picks TRBD1, but there is no DNA to check that call. CDR1 SGHRS and CDR2 YFSETQ come from the germline V gene. The CDR3 length is 15 residues. The CDR3 loop is CASSYDSSSTDTQYF. Looking up the rest from reference TRBV5-1 and TRBJ2-3 gives the full variable domain: KAGVTQTPRYLIKTRGQQVTLSCSPISGHRSVSWYQQTPGQGLQFLFEYFSETQRNKGNFPGRFSGRQFSNSRSEMNVSTLELGDSALYLCASSYDSSSTDTQYFGPGTRLTVL.

The chain has TRBV5-1 and TRBJ2-3; TCRdb calls TRBD1, which cannot be checked without DNA. The CDR3 has 15 residues. The germline V gene has CDR1 SGHRS and CDR2 YFSETQ. The CDR3: CASSLQGGVTDTQYF.

The chain combines TRBV6-5 with TRBJ1-2. The CDR3 totals 15 residues. Germline-derived CDR1 and CDR2 are MNHEY and SVGAGI. The CDR3 loop is CASSYSEPSIYGYTF.

The rearrangement joins TRBV29-1 to TRBJ2-1; TCRdb returns TRBD1, unconfirmable since there is no DNA. CDR1 and CDR2 (germline): SQVTM, ANQGSEA. The length of the CDR3 is 12 residues. CDR3: CSVHRGPGEQFF.

V usage is TRBV28 and J usage is TRBJ2-7; TCRdb returns TRBD1, unconfirmable since there is no DNA. The CDR3 length is 15 residues. Per germline, CDR1 MDHEN and CDR2 SYDVKM. The CDR3 sequence: CASRQGGPLLYEQYF.

Here the CDR3 reads CSARDPEWTGEADTQYF. This rearrangement joins TRBV20-1 to TRBJ2-3; the TCRdb call, TRBD1, lacks DNA for checking. The CDR3 contains 17 residues. Germline CDR1 is DFQATT and CDR2 is SNEGSKA (reference sequence).

The genes are TRBV10-3 and TRBJ2-1; TCRdb designates TRBD2, a call that cannot be tested without DNA. There are 14 residues in the CDR3. CDR1 is ENHRY, CDR2 SYGVKD, per germline. The CDR3 spells CAISSSGQVDEQFF.

The chain couples TRBV5-5 to TRBJ2-5; TCRdb designates TRBD1, a call that cannot be tested without DNA. The CDR3 loop spans 13 amino acids. Germline V gene sequence: CDR1 SGHKS, CDR2 YYEKEE (reference sequence). CDR3 residues: CASSFSPGETQYF.